This record looks at one T cell receptor (beta chain) sequence and its context. Its antigen is unidentified. The entry originates in a study of T-cell reconstitution after alpha-beta-depleted transplantation in children. Overall study results and limits: By one year post-transplant, T-cell counts and diversity largely arose from T cells that were newly produced.

The V gene's germline CDR1 is DFQATT and CDR2 SNEGSKA (reference sequence). Trimming shortened V by 7 bases and J by 3 bases, and 12 bases separated the two germline ends. This CDR3 is built from 13 residues. Researchers prepared the TCRbeta library using unique molecular identifiers, the study reports. MiXCR, applied by TCRdb to the PCR reads, yields one record per CDR3 protein. This sample has 200,000 to 250,000 distinct CDR3 sequences; about 7% occur once, and the top ten carry about 6%. This receptor was identified in a boy between 2 and 10 years old with acute lymphoblastic leukemia, due to receive a stem cell transplant. The chain joins TRBV20-1 to TRBJ2-2; maybe TRBD2 (5 bases). Sequencing used PBMCs, obtained before TCRalphabeta/CD19-depleted stem cell transplant. The CDR3 region is CSGGNPDTGELFF. The CDR3 DNA reads as TGCAGTGGAGGGAACCCCGACACCGGGGAGCTGTTTTTT.